This T cell receptor beta chain was recorded in a study of beta chain features in type 1 diabetes. The investigators reverse transcribed all of the isolated RNA, so they sequenced expressed TCRB transcripts. The data were produced by immunoSEQ multiplex PCR, yet TCRdb's version contains in-frame clones alone and is incomplete. The sample includes roughly 240,000 clones, 13% to 15% seen only once; the top ten take more than 0.02%. Germline V CDR1 and CDR2: MNHEY, SMNVEV (reference sequence). The CDR3 totals 13 residues. Trimming shortened V by 3 bases and J by 3 bases, and 8 bases separated the two germline ends.

Material: naive CD4+ T cells from blood. The chain carries TRBV27 and TRBJ1-1; tentatively, D is TRBD1 (5 bases). The origin of this receptor is a woman between 40 and 55 years old in good health. CDR3: CASSFRVDTEAFF. CDR3 DNA: TGTGCCAGCAGTTTCAGGGTAGACACTGAAGCTTTCTTT.